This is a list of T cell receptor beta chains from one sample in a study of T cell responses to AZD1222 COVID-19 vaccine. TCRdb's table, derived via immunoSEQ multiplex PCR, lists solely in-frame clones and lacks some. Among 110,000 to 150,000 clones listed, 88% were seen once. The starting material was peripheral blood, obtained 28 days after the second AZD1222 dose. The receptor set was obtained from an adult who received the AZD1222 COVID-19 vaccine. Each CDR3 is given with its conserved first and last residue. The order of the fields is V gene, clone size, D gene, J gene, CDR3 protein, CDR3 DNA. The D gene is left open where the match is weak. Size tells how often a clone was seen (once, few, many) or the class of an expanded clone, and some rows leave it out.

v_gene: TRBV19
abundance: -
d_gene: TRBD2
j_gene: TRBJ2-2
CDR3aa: CASSPRGAGMTGELFF
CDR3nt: TGTGCCAGTAGTCCCCGGGGAGCGGGGATGACCGGGGAGCTGTTTTTT

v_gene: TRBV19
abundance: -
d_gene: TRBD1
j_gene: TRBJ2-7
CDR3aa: CASSGTGTPYEQYF
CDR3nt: TGTGCCAGTAGCGGGACAGGGACCCCCTACGAGCAGTACTTC

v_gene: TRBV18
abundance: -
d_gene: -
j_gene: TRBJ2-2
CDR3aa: CASSPRRDGQNTGELFF
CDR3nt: TGTGCCAGCTCACCACGGCGGGACGGTCAAAACACCGGGGAGCTGTTTTTT

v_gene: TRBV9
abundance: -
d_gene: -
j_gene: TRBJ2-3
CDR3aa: CASSVAGARADTQYF
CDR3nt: TGTGCCAGCAGCGTAGCTGGGGCGCGCGCAGATACGCAGTATTTT

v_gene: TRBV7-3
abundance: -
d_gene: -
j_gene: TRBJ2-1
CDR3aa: CASSSTLSIGEQFF
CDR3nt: TGTGCCAGCAGCTCGACCCTATCTATCGGTGAGCAGTTCTTC

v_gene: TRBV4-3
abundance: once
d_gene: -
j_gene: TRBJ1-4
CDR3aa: CASSQGNTDNEKLFF
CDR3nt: TGCGCCAGCAGCCAGGGGAATACGGATAATGAAAAACTGTTTTTT

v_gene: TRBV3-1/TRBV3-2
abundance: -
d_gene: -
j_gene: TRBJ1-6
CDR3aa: CASSQEVYNSPLHF
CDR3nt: TGTGCCAGCAGCCAAGAAGTGTATAATTCACCCCTCCACTTT

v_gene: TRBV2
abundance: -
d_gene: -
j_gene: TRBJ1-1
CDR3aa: CASSVRGPNTEAFF
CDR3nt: TGTGCCAGCAGTGTAAGGGGACCGAACACTGAAGCTTTCTTT

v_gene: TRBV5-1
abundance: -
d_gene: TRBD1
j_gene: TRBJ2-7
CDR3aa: CASSYALGTGNEQYF
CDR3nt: TGCGCCAGCAGCTATGCCTTGGGGACAGGGAACGAGCAGTACTTC

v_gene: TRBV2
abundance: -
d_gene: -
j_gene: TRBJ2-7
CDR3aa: CASSAAYEQYF
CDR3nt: TGTGCCAGCAGTGCGGCCTACGAGCAGTACTTC

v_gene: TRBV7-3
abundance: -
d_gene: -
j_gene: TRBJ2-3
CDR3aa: CASSWGIGSTDTQYF
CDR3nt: TGTGCCAGCAGCTGGGGGATCGGTAGCACAGATACGCAGTATTTT

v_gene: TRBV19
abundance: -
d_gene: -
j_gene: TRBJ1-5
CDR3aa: CASSIYWTDSNQPQHF
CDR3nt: TGTGCCAGTAGTATATATTGGACAGATAGCAATCAGCCCCAGCATTTT

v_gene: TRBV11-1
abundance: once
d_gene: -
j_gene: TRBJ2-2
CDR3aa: CASSRTANTGELFF
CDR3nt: TGTGCCAGCAGCCGGACCGCGAACACCGGGGAGCTGTTTTTT

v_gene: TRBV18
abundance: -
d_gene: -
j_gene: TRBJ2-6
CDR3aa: CASQTAGPNSGANVLTF
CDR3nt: TGTGCCAGTCAAACGGCGGGGCCTAACTCTGGGGCCAACGTCCTGACTTTC

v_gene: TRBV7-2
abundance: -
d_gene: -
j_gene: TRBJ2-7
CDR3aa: CASSLTGYEQYF
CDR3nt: TGTGCCAGCAGCTTAACTGGCTACGAGCAGTACTTC

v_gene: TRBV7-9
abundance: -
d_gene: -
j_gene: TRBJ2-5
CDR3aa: CASSVRGQETQYF
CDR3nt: TGTGCCAGCAGTGTGAGGGGCCAAGAGACCCAGTACTTC

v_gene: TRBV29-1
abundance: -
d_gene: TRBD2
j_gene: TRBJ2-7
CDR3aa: CSVLTSGTYEQYF
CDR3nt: TGCAGCGTCCTGACTAGCGGAACTTACGAGCAGTACTTC

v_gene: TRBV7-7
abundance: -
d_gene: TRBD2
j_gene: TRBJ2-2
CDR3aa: CASSPGGGWTGELFF
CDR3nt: TGTGCTAGCAGCCCCGGCGGGGGTTGGACCGGGGAGCTGTTTTTT

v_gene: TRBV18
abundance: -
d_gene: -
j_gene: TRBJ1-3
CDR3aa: CASAAANSGNTIYF
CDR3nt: TGTGCCAGCGCCGCAGCAAACTCTGGAAACACCATATATTTT

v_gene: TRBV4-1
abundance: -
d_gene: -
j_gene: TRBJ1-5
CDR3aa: CASSEKGRSTADSNQPQHF
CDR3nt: TGCGCCAGCAGCGAAAAAGGCAGGTCTACAGCGGATAGCAATCAGCCCCAGCATTTT

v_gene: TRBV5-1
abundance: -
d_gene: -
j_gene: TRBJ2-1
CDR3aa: CASSSWRYNEQFF
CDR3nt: TGCGCCAGCAGTAGTTGGCGGTACAATGAGCAGTTCTTC

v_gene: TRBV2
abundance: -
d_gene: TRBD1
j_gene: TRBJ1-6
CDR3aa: CATRDRENSPLHF
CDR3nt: TGTGCCACCCGGGACAGGGAGAATTCACCCCTCCACTTT

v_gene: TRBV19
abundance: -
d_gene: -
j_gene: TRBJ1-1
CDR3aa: CASSTTRAEAFF
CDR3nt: TGTGCCAGTAGTACCACCCGGGCTGAAGCTTTCTTT

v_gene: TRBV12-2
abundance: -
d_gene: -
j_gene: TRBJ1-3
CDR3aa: CASRLVATTANTIYF
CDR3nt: TGTGCAAGTCGCTTAGTCGCGACAACAGCAAACACCATATATTTT

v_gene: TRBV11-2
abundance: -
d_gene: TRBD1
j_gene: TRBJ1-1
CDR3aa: CASSHIQGGNTEAFF
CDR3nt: TGTGCCAGCAGCCATATACAGGGGGGAAACACTGAAGCTTTCTTT

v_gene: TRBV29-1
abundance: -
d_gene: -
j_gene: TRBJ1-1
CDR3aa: CSAGGAMNTEAFF
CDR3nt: TGCAGCGCCGGAGGGGCCATGAACACTGAAGCTTTCTTT

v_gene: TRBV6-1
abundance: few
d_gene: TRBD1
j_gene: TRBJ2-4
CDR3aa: CASSERRTGDTAKNIQYF
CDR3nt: TGTGCCAGCAGTGAGAGAAGGACAGGGGACACGGCCAAAAACATTCAGTACTTC

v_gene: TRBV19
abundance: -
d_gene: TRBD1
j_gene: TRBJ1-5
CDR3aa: CASSRTGQGDLYSNQPQHF
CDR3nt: TGTGCCAGTAGTCGAACGGGACAGGGCGACTTATATAGCAATCAGCCCCAGCATTTT

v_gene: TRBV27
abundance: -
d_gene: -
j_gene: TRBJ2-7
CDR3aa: CASSLWAGSYEQYF
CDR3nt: TGTGCCAGCAGTTTATGGGCCGGTTCCTACGAGCAGTACTTC

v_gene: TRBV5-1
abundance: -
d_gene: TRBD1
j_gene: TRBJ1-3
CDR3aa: CASSQGTVGNTIYF
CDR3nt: TGCGCCAGCAGTCAAGGGACAGTCGGAAACACCATATATTTT

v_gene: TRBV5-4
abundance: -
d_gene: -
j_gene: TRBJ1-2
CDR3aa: CASSLDRVGGYTF
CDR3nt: TGTGCCAGCAGCTTGGACAGGGTAGGTGGCTACACCTTC

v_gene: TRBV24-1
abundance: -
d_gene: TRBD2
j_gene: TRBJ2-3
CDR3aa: CATRPRRGGTDTQYF
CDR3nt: TGTGCCACCCGGCCCCGACGGGGGGGCACAGATACGCAGTATTTT

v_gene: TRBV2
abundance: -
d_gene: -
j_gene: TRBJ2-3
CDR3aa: CASNTLAGDTQYF
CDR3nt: TGTGCCAGCAATACTTTGGCGGGGGATACGCAGTATTTT

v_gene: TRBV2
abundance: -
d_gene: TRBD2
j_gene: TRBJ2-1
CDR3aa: CASTETSGRSEQFF
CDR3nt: TGTGCCAGCACGGAGACTAGCGGGAGATCTGAGCAGTTCTTC

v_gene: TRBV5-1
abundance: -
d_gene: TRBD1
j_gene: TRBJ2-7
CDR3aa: CASHGTTGEREQYF
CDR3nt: TGCGCCAGCCATGGGACCACAGGGGAGAGGGAGCAGTACTTC

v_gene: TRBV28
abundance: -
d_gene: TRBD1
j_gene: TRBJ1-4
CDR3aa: CASSSLGQGAEKLFF
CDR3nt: TGTGCCAGCAGTTCCCTCGGACAGGGGGCCGAAAAACTGTTTTTT

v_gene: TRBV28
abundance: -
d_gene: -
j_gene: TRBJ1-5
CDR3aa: CASSLLREPQHF
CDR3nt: TGTGCCAGCAGTTTACTCCGGGAGCCCCAGCATTTT

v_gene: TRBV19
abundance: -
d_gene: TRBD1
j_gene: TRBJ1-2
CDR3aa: CASSINRGPYYGYTF
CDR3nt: TGTGCCAGTAGTATCAACAGGGGGCCATACTATGGCTACACCTTC

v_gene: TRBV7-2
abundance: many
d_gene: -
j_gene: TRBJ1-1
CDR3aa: CASSRDQNTEAFF
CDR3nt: TGTGCCAGCAGCAGAGATCAGAACACTGAAGCTTTCTTT

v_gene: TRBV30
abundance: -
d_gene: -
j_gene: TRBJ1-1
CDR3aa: CAWSLSAEAFF
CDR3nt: TGTGCCTGGAGTCTGTCCGCGGAAGCTTTCTTT

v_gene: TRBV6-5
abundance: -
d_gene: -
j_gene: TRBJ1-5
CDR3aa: CASSYSWDSNQPQHF
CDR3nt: TGTGCCAGCAGTTACTCTTGGGATAGCAATCAGCCCCAGCATTTT

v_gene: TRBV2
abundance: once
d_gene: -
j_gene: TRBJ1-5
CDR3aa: CASSGQDQPQHF
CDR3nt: TGTGCCAGCAGTGGACAGGACCAGCCCCAGCATTTT

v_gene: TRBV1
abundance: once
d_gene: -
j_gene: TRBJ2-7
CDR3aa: CTSSQDPDRSIYEQYF
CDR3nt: TGCACCAGCAGCCAAGATCCGGACAGGAGCATCTACGAGCAGTACTTC

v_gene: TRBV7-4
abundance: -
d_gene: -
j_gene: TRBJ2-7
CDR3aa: CASSRPFMVGYEQYF
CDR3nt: TGTGCCAGCAGCCGCCCGTTCATGGTAGGATACGAGCAGTACTTC

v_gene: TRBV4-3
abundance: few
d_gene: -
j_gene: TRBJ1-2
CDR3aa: CASSQDPSGREYGYTF
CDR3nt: TGCGCCAGCAGCCAAGACCCCTCAGGGAGGGAGTATGGCTACACCTTC

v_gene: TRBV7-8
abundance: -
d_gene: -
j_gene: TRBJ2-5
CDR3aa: CASSLGNVGVGETQYF
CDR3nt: TGTGCCAGCAGCTTAGGAAACGTGGGCGTGGGGGAGACCCAGTACTTC

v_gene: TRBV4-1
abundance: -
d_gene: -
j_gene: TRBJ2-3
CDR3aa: CASSQLQVGTDTQYF
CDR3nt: TGCGCCAGCAGCCAATTGCAGGTTGGCACAGATACGCAGTATTTT

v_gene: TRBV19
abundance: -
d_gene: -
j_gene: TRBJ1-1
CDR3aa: CASSIGGAGTEAFF
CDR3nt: TGTGCCAGTAGTATAGGGGGGGCCGGCACTGAAGCTTTCTTT

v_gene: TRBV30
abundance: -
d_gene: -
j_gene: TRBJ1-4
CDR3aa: CAWSVRAAAEKLFF
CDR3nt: TGTGCCTGGAGTGTACGGGCTGCAGCGGAAAAACTGTTTTTT

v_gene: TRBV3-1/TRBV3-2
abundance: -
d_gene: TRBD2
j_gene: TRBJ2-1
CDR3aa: CASSRGSGGPGAYNEQFF
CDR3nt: TGTGCCAGCAGCCGTGGTAGCGGGGGGCCCGGGGCCTACAATGAGCAGTTCTTC

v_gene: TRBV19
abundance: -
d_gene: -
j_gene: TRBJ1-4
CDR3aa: CASSRQEKLFF
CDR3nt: TGTGCCAGTAGTAGACAGGAAAAACTGTTTTTT

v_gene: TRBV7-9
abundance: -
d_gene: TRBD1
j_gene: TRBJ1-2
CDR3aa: CASSSGGQPNYGYTF
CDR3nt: TGTGCCAGCAGCTCGGGGGGACAGCCTAACTATGGCTACACCTTC

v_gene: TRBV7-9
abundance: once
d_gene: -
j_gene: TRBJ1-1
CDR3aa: CASSYPEGLGTEAFF
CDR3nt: TGTGCCAGCAGCTACCCCGAAGGGTTAGGGACTGAAGCTTTCTTT

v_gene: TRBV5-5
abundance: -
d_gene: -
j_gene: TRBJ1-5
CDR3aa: CASSLATDQPQHF
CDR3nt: TGTGCCAGCAGCTTGGCCACAGATCAGCCCCAGCATTTT